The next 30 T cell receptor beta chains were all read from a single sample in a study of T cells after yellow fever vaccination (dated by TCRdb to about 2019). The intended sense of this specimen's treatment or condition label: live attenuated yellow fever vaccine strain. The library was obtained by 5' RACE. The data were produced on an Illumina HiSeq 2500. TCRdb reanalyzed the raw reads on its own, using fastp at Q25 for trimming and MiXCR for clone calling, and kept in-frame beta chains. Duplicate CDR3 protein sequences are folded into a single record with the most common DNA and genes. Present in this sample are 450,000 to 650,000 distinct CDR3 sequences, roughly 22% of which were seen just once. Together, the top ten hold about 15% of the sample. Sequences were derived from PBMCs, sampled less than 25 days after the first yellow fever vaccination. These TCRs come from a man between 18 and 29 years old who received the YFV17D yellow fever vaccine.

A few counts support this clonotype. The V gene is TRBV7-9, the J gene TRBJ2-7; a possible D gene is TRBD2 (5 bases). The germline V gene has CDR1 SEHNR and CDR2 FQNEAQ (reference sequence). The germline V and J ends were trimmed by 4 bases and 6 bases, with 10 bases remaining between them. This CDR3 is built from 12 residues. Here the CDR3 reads CASSSLAGEQYF. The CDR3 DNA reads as TGTGCCAGCAGCTCTCTGGCGGGCGAGCAGTACTTC.

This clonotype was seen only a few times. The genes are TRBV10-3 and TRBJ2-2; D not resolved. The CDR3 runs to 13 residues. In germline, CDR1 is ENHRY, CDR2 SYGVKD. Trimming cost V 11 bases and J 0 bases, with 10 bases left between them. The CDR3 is CAVRAPNTGELFF. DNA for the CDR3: TGTGCCGTCCGGGCCCCGAACACCGGGGAGCTGTTTTTT.

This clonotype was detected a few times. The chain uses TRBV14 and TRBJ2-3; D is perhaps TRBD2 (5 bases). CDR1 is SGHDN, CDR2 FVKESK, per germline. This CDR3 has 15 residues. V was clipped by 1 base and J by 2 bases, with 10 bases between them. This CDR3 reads CASSQAGKYTDTQYF. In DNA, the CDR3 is TGTGCCAGCAGCCAAGCGGGAAAATACACAGATACGCAGTATTTT.

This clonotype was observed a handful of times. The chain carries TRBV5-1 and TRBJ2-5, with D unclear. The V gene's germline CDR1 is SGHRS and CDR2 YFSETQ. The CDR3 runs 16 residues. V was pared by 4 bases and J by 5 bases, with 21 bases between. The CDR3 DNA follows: TGCGCCAGCAGCGGGGATTTGGCAGAGGCGATGGAGACCCAGTACTTC. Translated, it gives CASSGDLAEAMETQYF.

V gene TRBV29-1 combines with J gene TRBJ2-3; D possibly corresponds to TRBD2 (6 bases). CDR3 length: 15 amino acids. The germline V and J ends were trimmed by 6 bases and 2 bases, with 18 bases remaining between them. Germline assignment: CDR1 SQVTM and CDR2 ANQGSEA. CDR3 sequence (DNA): TGCAGCGTCGACCAGTGGGAGGCCCTCACAGATACGCAGTATTTT. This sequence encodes CSVDQWEALTDTQYF.

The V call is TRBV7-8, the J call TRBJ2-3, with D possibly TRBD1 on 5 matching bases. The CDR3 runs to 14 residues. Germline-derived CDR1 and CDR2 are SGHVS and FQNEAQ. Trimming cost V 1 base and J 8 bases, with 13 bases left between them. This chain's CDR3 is CASSLDRNGATQYF. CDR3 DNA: TGTGCCAGCAGCTTAGACCGGAATGGGGCTACGCAGTATTTT.

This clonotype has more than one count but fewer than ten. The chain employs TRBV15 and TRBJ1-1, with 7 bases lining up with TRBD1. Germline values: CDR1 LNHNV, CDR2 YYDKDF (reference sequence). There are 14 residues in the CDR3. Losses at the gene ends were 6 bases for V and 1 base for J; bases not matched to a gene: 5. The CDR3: CATRSRQGNTEAFF. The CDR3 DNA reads TGTGCCACCAGGAGTCGACAGGGGAACACTGAAGCTTTCTTT.

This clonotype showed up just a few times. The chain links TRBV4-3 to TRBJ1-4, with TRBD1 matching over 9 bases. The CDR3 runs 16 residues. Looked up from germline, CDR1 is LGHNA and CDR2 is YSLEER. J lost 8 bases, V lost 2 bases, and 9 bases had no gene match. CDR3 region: CASSQPRQGDFEKLFF. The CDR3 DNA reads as TGCGCCAGCAGCCAACCTAGACAGGGGGATTTCGAAAAACTGTTTTTT.

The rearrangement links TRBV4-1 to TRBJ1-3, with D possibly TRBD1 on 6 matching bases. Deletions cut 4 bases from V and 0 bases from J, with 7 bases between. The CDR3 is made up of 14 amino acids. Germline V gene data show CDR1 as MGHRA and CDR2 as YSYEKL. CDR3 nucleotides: TGCGCCAGCAGCCCGGGACACTCTGGAAACACCATATATTTT. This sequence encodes CASSPGHSGNTIYF.

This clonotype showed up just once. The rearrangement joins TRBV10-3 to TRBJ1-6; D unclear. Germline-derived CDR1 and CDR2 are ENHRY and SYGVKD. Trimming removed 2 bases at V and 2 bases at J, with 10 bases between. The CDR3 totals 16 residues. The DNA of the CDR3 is TGTGCCATCAGTGAGCGAGAGGCTACCTATAATTCACCCCTCCACTTT. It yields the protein CAISEREATYNSPLHF.

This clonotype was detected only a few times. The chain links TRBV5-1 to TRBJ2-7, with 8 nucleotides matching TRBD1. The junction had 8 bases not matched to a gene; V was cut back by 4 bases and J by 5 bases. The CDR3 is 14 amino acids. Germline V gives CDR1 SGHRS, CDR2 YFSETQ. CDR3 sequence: CASSPRGQVDEQYF. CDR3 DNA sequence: TGCGCCAGCAGCCCTAGGGGACAGGTCGACGAGCAGTACTTC.

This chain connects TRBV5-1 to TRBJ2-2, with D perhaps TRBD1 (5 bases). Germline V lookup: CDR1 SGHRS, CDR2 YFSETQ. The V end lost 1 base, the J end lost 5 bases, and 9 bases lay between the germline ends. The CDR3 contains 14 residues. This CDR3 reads CASSLFSGTGELFF. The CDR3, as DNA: TGCGCCAGCAGCTTGTTTTCAGGGACCGGGGAGCTGTTTTTT.

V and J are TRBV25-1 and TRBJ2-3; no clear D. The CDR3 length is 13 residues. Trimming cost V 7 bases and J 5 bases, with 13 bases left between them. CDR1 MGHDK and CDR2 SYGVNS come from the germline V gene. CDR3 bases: TGTGCCAGCACAACAGTTCCAGGAGATACGCAGTATTTT. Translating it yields CASTTVPGDTQYF.

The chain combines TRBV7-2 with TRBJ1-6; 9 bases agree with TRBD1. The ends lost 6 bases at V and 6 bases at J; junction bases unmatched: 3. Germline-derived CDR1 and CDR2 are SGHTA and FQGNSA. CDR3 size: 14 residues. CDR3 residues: CASRSDRGNSPLHF. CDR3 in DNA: TGTGCCAGCAGATCGGACAGGGGTAATTCACCCCTCCACTTT.

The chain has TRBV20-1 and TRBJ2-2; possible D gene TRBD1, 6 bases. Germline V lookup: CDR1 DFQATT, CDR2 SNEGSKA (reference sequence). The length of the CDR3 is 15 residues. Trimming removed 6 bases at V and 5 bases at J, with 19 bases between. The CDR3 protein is CSALTYRVRTGELFF. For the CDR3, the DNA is TGCAGTGCACTCACCTACAGGGTGAGGACCGGGGAGCTGTTTTTT.

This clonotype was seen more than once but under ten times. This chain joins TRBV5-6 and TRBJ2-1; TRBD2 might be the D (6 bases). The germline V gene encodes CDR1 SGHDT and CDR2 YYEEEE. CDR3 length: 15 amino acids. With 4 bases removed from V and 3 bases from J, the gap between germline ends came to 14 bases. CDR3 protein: CASSGGLALYNEQFF. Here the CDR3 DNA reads TGTGCCAGCAGCGGGGGACTGGCGCTCTACAATGAGCAGTTCTTC. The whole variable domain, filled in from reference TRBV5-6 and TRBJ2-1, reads DAGVTQSPTHLIKTRGQQVTLRCSPKSGHDTVSWYQQALGQGPQFIFQYYEEEERQRGNFPDRFSGHQFPNYSSELNVNALLLGDSALYLCASSGGLALYNEQFFGPGTRLTVL.

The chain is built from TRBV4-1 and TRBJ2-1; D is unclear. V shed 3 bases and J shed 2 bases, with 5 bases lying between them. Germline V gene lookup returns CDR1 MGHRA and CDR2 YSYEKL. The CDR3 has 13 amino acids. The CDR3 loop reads CASSHNTYNEQFF. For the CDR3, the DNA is TGCGCCAGCAGCCATAATACCTACAATGAGCAGTTCTTC.

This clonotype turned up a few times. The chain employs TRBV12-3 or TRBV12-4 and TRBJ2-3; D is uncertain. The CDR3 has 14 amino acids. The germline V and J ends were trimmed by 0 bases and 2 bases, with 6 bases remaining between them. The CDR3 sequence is CASSLAAPTDTQYF. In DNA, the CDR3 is TGTGCCAGCAGTTTAGCGGCCCCCACAGATACGCAGTATTTT.

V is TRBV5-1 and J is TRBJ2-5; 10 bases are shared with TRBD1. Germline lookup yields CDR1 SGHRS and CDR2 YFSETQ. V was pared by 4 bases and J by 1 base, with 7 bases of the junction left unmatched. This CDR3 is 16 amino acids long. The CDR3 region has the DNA TGCGCCAGCAGCCACGGGGACAGGGGAATCCAAGAGACCCAGTACTTC. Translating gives CASSHGDRGIQETQYF.

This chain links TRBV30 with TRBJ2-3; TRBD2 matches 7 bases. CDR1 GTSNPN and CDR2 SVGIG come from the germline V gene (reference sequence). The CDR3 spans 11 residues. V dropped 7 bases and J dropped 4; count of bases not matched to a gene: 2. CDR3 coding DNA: TGTGCCTTAGGACTAGCAGATACGCAGTATTTT. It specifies CALGLADTQYF.

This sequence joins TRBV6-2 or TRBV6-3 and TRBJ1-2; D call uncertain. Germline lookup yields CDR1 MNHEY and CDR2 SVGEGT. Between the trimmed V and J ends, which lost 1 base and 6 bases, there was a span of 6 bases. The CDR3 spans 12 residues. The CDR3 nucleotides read TGTGCCAGCAGTTACTATTCCAATGGCTACACCTTC. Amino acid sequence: CASSYYSNGYTF.

The CDR3 spells CASNVLRGARTDTQYF. CDR3 nucleotides: TGTGCCAGCAATGTTTTGCGGGGGGCCCGCACAGATACGCAGTATTTT. The J gene is TRBJ2-3, the V gene TRBV6-2 or TRBV6-3, with 8 bases fitting TRBD2. With 7 bases clipped from V and 1 base from J, the junction kept 10 bases outside the gene matches. The germline CDR1 and CDR2 sequences are MNHEY and SVGEGT. The CDR3 contains 16 residues.

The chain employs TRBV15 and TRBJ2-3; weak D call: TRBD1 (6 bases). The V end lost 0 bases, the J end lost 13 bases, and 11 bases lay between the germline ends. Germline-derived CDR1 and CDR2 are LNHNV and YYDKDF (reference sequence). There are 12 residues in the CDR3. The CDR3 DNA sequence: TGTGCCACCAGCAGAGATCAAGGGGACAAGTATTTT. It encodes CATSRDQGDKYF. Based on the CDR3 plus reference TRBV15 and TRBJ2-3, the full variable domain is DAMVIQNPRYQVTQFGKPVTLSCSQTLNHNVMYWYQQKSSQAPKLLFHYYDKDFNNEADTPDNFQSRRPNTSFCFLDIRSPGLGDTAMYLCATSRDQGDKYFGPGTRLTVL.

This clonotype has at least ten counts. The CDR3 bases are TGTGCCAGTAGTAGGGGGACTAGCGGGGGGGCTCCATACAATGAGCAGTTCTTC. As protein: CASSRGTSGGAPYNEQFF. This sequence joins TRBV19 and TRBJ2-1, with 16 bases fitting TRBD2. Per the germline V gene, CDR1 is LNHDA and CDR2 is SQIVND (reference sequence). CDR3 length: 18 amino acids. Unmatched junction bases numbered 7, after V lost 4 bases and J lost 4 bases.

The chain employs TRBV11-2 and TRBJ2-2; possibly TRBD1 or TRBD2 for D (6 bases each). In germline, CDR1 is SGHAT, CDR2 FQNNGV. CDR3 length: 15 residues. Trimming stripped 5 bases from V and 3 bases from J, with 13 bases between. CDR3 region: CASSPSGGYTGELFF. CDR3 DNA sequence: TGTGCCAGCAGCCCTTCCGGGGGCTACACCGGGGAGCTGTTTTTT. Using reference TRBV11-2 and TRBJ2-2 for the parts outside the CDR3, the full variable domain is EAGVAQSPRYKIIEKRQSVAFWCNPISGHATLYWYQQILGQGPKLLIQFQNNGVVDDSQLPKDRFSAERLKGVDSTLKIQPAKLEDSAVYLCASSPSGGYTGELFFGEGSRLTVL.

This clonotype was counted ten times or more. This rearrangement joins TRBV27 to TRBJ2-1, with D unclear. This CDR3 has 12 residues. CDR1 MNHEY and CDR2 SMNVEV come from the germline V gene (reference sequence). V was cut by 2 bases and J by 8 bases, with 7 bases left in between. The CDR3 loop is CASSLLGDEQFF. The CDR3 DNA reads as TGTGCCAGCAGTTTACTAGGCGATGAGCAGTTCTTC.

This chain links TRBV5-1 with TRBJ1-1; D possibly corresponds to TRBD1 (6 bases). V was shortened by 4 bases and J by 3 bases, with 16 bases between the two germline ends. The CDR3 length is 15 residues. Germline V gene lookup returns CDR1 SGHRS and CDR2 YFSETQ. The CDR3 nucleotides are TGCGCCAGCAGCGGCCCAGGGGTGGGATACACTGAAGCTTTCTTT. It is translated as CASSGPGVGYTEAFF.

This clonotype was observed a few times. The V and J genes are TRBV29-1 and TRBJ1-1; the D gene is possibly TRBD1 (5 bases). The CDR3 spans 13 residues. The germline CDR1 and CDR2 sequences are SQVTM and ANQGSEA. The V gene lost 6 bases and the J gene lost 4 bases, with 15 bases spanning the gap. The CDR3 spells CSVNDQGSTEAFF. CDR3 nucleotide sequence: TGCAGCGTCAACGACCAGGGTAGCACTGAAGCTTTCTTT. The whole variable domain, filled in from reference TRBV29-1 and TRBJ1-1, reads SAVISQKPSRDICQRGTSLTIQCQVDSQVTMMFWYRQQPGQSLTLIATANQGSEATYESGFVIDKFPISRPNLTFSTLTVSNMSPEDSSIYLCSVNDQGSTEAFFGQGTRLTVV.

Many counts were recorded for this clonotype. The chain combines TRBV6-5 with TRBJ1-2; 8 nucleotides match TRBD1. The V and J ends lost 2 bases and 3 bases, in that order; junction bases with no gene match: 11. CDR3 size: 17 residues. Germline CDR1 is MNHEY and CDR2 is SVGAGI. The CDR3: CASSYLYGDRFDYGYTF. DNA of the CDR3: TGTGCCAGCAGTTACCTGTATGGGGACAGGTTTGACTATGGCTACACCTTC.

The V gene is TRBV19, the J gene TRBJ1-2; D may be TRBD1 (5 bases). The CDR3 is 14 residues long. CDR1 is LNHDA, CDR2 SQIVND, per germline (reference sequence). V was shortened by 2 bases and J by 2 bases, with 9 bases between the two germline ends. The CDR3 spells CASSIFQGNYGYTF. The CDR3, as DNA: TGTGCCAGTAGTATATTTCAGGGAAACTATGGCTACACCTTC. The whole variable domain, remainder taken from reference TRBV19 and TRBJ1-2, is DGGITQSPKYLFRKEGQNVTLSCEQNLNHDAMYWYRQDPGQGLRLIYYSQIVNDFQKGDIAEGYSVSREKKESFPLTVTSAQKNPTAFYLCASSIFQGNYGYTFGSGTRLTVV.